This TCR beta chain was found in a study of control samples from healthy donors and cancer patients. Sequencing used immunoSEQ multiplex PCR; TCRdb keeps in-frame clones, though not all of them. Here the sample spans 75,000 or so clones, more than 70% being singletons. The CDR3 length is 16 residues. The V gene end was trimmed by 7 bases and the J gene end by 0 bases; junction bases not matched to a gene: 4. CDR1 is SEHNR and CDR2 is FQNEAQ in the germline V gene (reference sequence). The clonotype originates from a man aged 55 to 69 with colorectal cancer. Sequencing used PBMCs. The genes are TRBV7-9 and TRBJ2-3, with TRBD2 matching over 13 bases. Here the CDR3 reads CASTPGLAGSTDTQYF. In DNA form, the CDR3 reads TGTGCCAGCACCCCGGGACTAGCGGGGAGCACAGATACGCAGTATTTT.